The text below deals with one T cell receptor (beta chain). What antigen it recognizes has not been identified. Within one base of it there is no much larger clone, and no base qualities were kept. The data belong to a study of blood T cell repertoires in COVID-19 (dated by TCRdb to the early 2020s). Study-level background: Samples covering the acute and convalescent phases of COVID-19 were provided by collaborators in the United States, Italy and Spain. Samples came from the ongoing ImmuneRACE study (first 160 participants) plus 1,254 subjects from 6 global collaborators. The material from the prospective study consisted of cDNA or gDNA derived from T cells, B-cell-depleted T cells, or PBMCs. The repertoires were made available in a free public database intended to serve as a resource for research on the immune response to SARS-CoV-2. Deeply sampled blood TCRbeta repertoires from subjects exposed to, actively infected with, or recovered from COVID-19 were included in the dataset. Where available, HLA class I and class II types were taken from metadata supplied by the sample provider and were not determined by assay-based typing. Nearly every sample came with metadata listing a de-identified subject ID, COVID-19 status, age in years and sex. The investigation overall reported the following: The quantity of clinical and demographic metadata differed by source and by participant and was supplied without curation.

Each collaborating institution followed its own protocols to collect whole blood in K2EDTA tubes. For TCRbeta analysis, collaborators shipped samples as frozen whole blood, isolated PBMCs, or DNA extracted from either of those sample types. The immunoSEQ Assay, a bias-controlled multiplex PCR, was used to amplify TCRbeta CDR3 regions from genomic DNA. As for how the authors treated the data: Nucleated cell counts per sample were estimated from amplification of reference gene primers within the assay. Sequence reads were collapsed and filtered to measure the absolute abundance of every unique TCRbeta CDR3 rearrangement. For each sample, productive Simpson clonality was calculated by taking the square root of Simpson's diversity index across productive rearrangements. TCRdb's version of the immuneACCESS table is confined to in-frame rearrangements and falls short of the full clone set. An unresolved V gene accounts for under half of the shortfall where checked; the remainder is of unknown origin. That table supplies the V and J calls and clone size; D and trimming were determined from the DNA. In this sample the table shows some 66,000 clones, 70% to 85% of which occur a single time. The ten largest clonotypes hold under 7% of the sample.

According to the germline V gene, CDR1 reads SGHRS and CDR2 reads YFSETQ. V is clipped by 7 bases and J by 4 bases, and the sequence between their germline boundaries is 17 bases long. The CDR3 contains 14 residues, cysteine and phenylalanine counted. Here the CDR3 DNA is all that survives: 42 bases in frame from base 1. The source material was peripheral blood. This sequence uses TRBV5-1 and TRBJ1-2, and possibly TRBD1, on 6 matching bases. This receptor was identified in a man between 60 and 75 years old with acute or convalescent COVID-19. The CDR3 loop reads CASRIQTGPYGYTF. The sequence in DNA is TGCGCCAGCCGTATACAAACAGGGCCCTATGGCTACACCTTC.